The present T cell receptor beta chain was sequenced within a study of cytomegalovirus exposure and HLA in healthy donors. Clones were sequenced by immunoSEQ multiplex PCR, and TCRdb holds only the in-frame ones, with some missing. The sample has fewer than 200,000 clones, less than 85% seen once; the top ten hold roughly 15%. This clone was seen a single time. V was clipped by 5 bases and J by 2 bases; unmatched bases: 9. This CDR3 is 17 amino acids long. From germline, CDR1 is MDHEN and CDR2 SYDVKM. The J gene is TRBJ2-7, the V gene TRBV28; 13 bases are shared with TRBD2. The specimen was PBMCs. The source is a man younger than 35 in good health and CMV-seropositive. The chain's CDR3 is CASSPLAGGPGTYEQYF. The DNA of the CDR3 is TGTGCCAGCAGTCCACTAGCGGGAGGGCCGGGGACCTACGAGCAGTACTTC. Combining the CDR3 with reference TRBV28 and TRBJ2-7 gives the whole variable domain DVKVTQSSRYLVKRTGEKVFLECVQDMDHENMFWYRQDPGLGLRLIYFSYDVKMKEKGDIPEGYSVSREKKERFSLILESASTNQTSMYLCASSPLAGGPGTYEQYFGPGTRLTVT.